These 9 T cell receptor beta chains came from one sample sequenced in a study of T cell changes during pregnancy in multiple sclerosis. Some clones are missing from TCRdb's copy, which holds only in-frame ones; the method was immunoSEQ multiplex PCR. The data contain approximately 100,000 clones, over 85% of them seen just once; the ten biggest clones take up 1% to 1.5%. Sequences were derived from peripheral blood, sampled in the second trimester of pregnancy. The receptors here all came from a female donor with multiple sclerosis, enrolled in a pregnancy study.

This rearrangement joins TRBV18 to TRBJ1-1; D remains ambiguous. Trimming left V 6 bases short and J 7 bases short, with 18 bases between. Germline V CDR1 and CDR2: KGHSH, LQKENI. There are 14 residues in the CDR3. CDR3 in DNA: TGTGCCAGCTCCCTCCCGGGCGGGTTAGGTGAAGCTTTCTTT. Translating gives CASSLPGGLGEAFF.

The rearrangement uses TRBV5-4 and TRBJ2-3; 10 bases are a match to TRBD1. CDR3 length: 16 amino acids. With V trimmed by 2 bases and J by 1 base, 4 bases remained unmatched. Per germline, CDR1 SGHNT and CDR2 YYREEE (reference sequence). CDR3 sequence reads: CASSLPGTGGTDTQYF. The CDR3 DNA reads as TGTGCCAGCAGCTTACCCGGGACAGGGGGCACAGATACGCAGTATTTT.

J is TRBJ2-7 and V is TRBV30; 9 positions match TRBD1. CDR1 is GTSNPN, CDR2 SVGIG, per germline (reference sequence). This CDR3 comprises 12 residues. V shed 6 bases, J shed 2 bases, and the junction held 2 bases outside the gene matches. CDR3 protein: CACRDRAYEQYF. CDR3 sequence (DNA): TGTGCCTGCAGGGACAGGGCCTACGAGCAGTACTTC.

The CDR3 protein is CASRRLAGDNEQFF. The CDR3 bases are TGTGCCAGCAGGCGACTAGCGGGAGACAATGAGCAGTTCTTC. This chain joins TRBV6-4 and TRBJ2-1; the match to TRBD2 covers 12 bases. V gave up 6 bases and J gave up 5 bases; unmatched junction bases: 2. Germline V gives CDR1 MRHNA, CDR2 SNTAGT. The CDR3 is 14 amino acids.

V is TRBV6-1 and J is TRBJ1-2; D gene uncertain. This CDR3 region has 10 residues. Deletions cut 6 bases from V and 4 bases from J, with 3 bases between. Germline V lookup: CDR1 MNHNS, CDR2 SASEGT. The CDR3 loop reads CASRAYGYTF. The CDR3 coding sequence is TGTGCCAGCAGGGCCTATGGCTACACCTTC.

The chain carries TRBV6-6 and TRBJ1-1; D gene uncertain. Germline assignment: CDR1 MNHNY and CDR2 SVGAGI (reference sequence). The CDR3 spans 14 residues. V was trimmed by 5 bases and J by 7 bases, leaving 17 bases between them. The CDR3 region is CASSHPEGNYEAFF. In DNA, the CDR3 is TGTGCCAGCAGTCATCCAGAGGGAAACTATGAAGCTTTCTTT.

CDR3 protein: CASSLRGGPEETQYF. The CDR3 nucleotides read TGCGCCAGCAGCTTGCGGGGGGGGCCCGAAGAGACCCAGTACTTC. The chain carries TRBV5-1 and TRBJ2-5; 8 bases agree with TRBD2. This CDR3 is built from 15 residues. Germline values: CDR1 SGHRS, CDR2 YFSETQ. V was clipped by 1 base and J by 3 bases; unmatched bases: 5.

This CDR3 is CATSRDISGGPYEQYF. For the CDR3, the DNA is TGTGCCACCAGCAGAGATATTAGCGGGGGCCCCTACGAGCAGTACTTC. The chain employs TRBV15 and TRBJ2-7; 9 bases align to TRBD2. V lost 0 bases, J lost 2 bases, and 5 bases stayed unmatched. The CDR3 consists of 16 residues. CDR1 and CDR2 from the germline V gene are LNHNV and YYDKDF (reference sequence).

V is TRBV6-1 and J is TRBJ2-1; 8 bases are a match to TRBD2. Germline assignment: CDR1 MNHNS and CDR2 SASEGT. V was pared by 6 bases and J by 9 bases, with 10 bases of the junction left unmatched. This CDR3 region has 14 residues. Here the CDR3 reads CASSYNTAGGEQFF. The CDR3 nucleotides are TGTGCCAGCAGCTATAATACCGCGGGGGGTGAGCAGTTCTTC.